A single T cell receptor (beta chain) is shown here with its context. Its specificity is unknown. The data were obtained in a study of shared clonotypes between healthy human individuals. Study at large: The study used three CD4 naive, three CD4 memory, two CD8 naive and one CD8 memory plate per donor.

Whole-study results and caveats: In contrast to clonotypes shared by all four donors, non-shared clonotypes had lower generation probabilities.

As handled by the study authors: Sequence data from immunoSEQ were junction-only and lacked quality scores; consequently, filtering differed. This table comes from immunoSEQ multiplex PCR, and its TCRdb copy is limited to in-frame clones, with some not included. Clonal size and the V and J genes are those of that table, whereas D and trimming came from the DNA. The profile shows hundreds of thousands of clones, roughly 73% of them singletons. With 1 base clipped from V and 2 bases from J, the junction kept 4 bases outside the gene matches. Germline V CDR1 and CDR2: SGHAT, FQNNGV. The CDR3 consists of 15 residues. The study enrolled healthy HIV-negative adults without recent acute infections or vaccinations as donors.

The rearrangement uses TRBV11-2 and TRBJ2-7; 8 positions match TRBD2. Sequenced sample: memory CD4+ T cells sorted from blood. Subset denoted: CD45RA-negative fraction. This sequence originates from a woman aged 25-40 years in good health. This CDR3 is CASSLGLAGPYEQYF. CDR3 nucleotides: TGTGCCAGCAGCTTAGGGCTAGCGGGTCCCTACGAGCAGTACTTC.